These T cell receptor beta chains were read from a single sample in a study of blood T cell repertoires in COVID-19. Data came from immunoSEQ multiplex PCR; TCRdb stores just in-frame clones and leaves some out. The sample gives fewer than 30,000 clones, 80% to 90% of which show up once; around 10% is in the top ten. Input material: peripheral blood. The receptors were gathered from a man aged 55 to 69 with acute or convalescent COVID-19. Both conserved end residues are part of each CDR3. The D gene is left open where the match is weak. Only some rows state a clone size, as once, few, many or a class for expanded clones.

clone_size: .; j_call: TRBJ1-2; v_call: TRBV30; d_call: .; cdr3_aa: CAWSVGPDRIQILRYGYTF; cdr3_nt: TGTGCCTGGAGTGTAGGTCCCGACAGAATCCAAATACTGCGCTATGGCTACACCTTC
clone_size: .; j_call: TRBJ2-5; v_call: TRBV19; d_call: TRBD2; cdr3_aa: CASSSRRSGGQETQYF; cdr3_nt: TGTGCCAGTAGTAGTCGGCGGTCGGGGGGGCAAGAGACCCAGTACTTC
clone_size: .; j_call: TRBJ1-2; v_call: TRBV30; d_call: .; cdr3_aa: CAFALLPTREYGYTF; cdr3_nt: TGTGCCTTCGCACTACTACCAACTCGGGAGTATGGCTACACCTTC
clone_size: .; j_call: TRBJ1-2; v_call: TRBV5-1; d_call: .; cdr3_aa: CASSLGQASYGYTF; cdr3_nt: TGCGCCAGCAGCTTGGGACAGGCGAGCTATGGCTACACCTTC
clone_size: .; j_call: TRBJ2-3; v_call: TRBV5-1; d_call: .; cdr3_aa: CASSLGPGQSADTQYF; cdr3_nt: TGCGCCAGCAGCTTGGGGCCGGGACAAAGCGCAGATACGCAGTATTTT
clone_size: once; j_call: TRBJ2-1; v_call: TRBV5-5; d_call: TRBD2; cdr3_aa: CASSSSLAGGNEQFF; cdr3_nt: TGTGCCAGCAGCTCAAGTCTAGCGGGGGGGAATGAGCAGTTCTTC
clone_size: once; j_call: TRBJ1-1; v_call: TRBV28; d_call: .; cdr3_aa: CASSSDTGTEAFF; cdr3_nt: TGTGCCAGCAGCTCAGACACAGGCACTGAAGCTTTCTTT
clone_size: .; j_call: TRBJ2-7; v_call: TRBV6-5; d_call: .; cdr3_aa: CASSYSTGFYEQYF; cdr3_nt: TGTGCCAGCAGTTACTCAACAGGGTTCTACGAGCAGTACTTC
clone_size: once; j_call: TRBJ1-1; v_call: TRBV18; d_call: TRBD1; cdr3_aa: CASSRRDSSMNF; cdr3_nt: TGTGCCAGCTCACGCCGGGACAGTTCGATGAACTTT
clone_size: once; j_call: TRBJ2-7; v_call: TRBV28; d_call: TRBD2; cdr3_aa: CASSPWVSGSFDEQYF; cdr3_nt: TGTGCCAGCAGTCCCTGGGTGAGCGGGAGTTTCGACGAGCAGTACTTC
clone_size: .; j_call: TRBJ1-2; v_call: TRBV10-3; d_call: TRBD1; cdr3_aa: CAISEGDGTGSYGYTF; cdr3_nt: TGTGCCATCAGTGAAGGAGACGGGACAGGGTCCTATGGCTACACCTTC
clone_size: .; j_call: TRBJ1-4; v_call: TRBV27; d_call: TRBD1; cdr3_aa: CASSLGDRGREKLFF; cdr3_nt: TGTGCCAGCAGTTTAGGGGACAGGGGGCGCGAAAAACTGTTTTTT
clone_size: .; j_call: TRBJ1-5; v_call: TRBV18; d_call: TRBD1; cdr3_aa: CASSPGQGYNQPQHF; cdr3_nt: TGTGCCAGCTCCCCGGGACAGGGGTATAATCAGCCCCAGCATTTT
clone_size: .; j_call: TRBJ1-2; v_call: TRBV19; d_call: .; cdr3_aa: CASSIGGDGYTF; cdr3_nt: TGTGCCAGTAGTATAGGCGGGGACGGCTACACCTTC
clone_size: .; j_call: TRBJ1-1; v_call: TRBV19; d_call: .; cdr3_aa: CASSIRNTGAEAFF; cdr3_nt: TGTGCCAGTAGCATTCGAAATACAGGAGCTGAAGCTTTCTTT
clone_size: once; j_call: TRBJ2-5; v_call: TRBV4-2; d_call: .; cdr3_aa: CASSQLGEETQYF; cdr3_nt: TGTGCCAGCAGCCAACTGGGAGAAGAGACCCAGTACTTC
clone_size: few; j_call: TRBJ1-2; v_call: TRBV6-5; d_call: .; cdr3_aa: CASSPRANYGYTF; cdr3_nt: TGTGCCAGCAGTCCCAGGGCCAACTATGGCTACACCTTC
clone_size: .; j_call: TRBJ1-2; v_call: TRBV28; d_call: .; cdr3_aa: CASTDTYGYTF; cdr3_nt: TGTGCCAGCACCGACACCTATGGCTACACCTTC
clone_size: .; j_call: TRBJ1-2; v_call: TRBV29-1; d_call: TRBD1; cdr3_aa: CSVNRQGRDYGYTF; cdr3_nt: TGCAGCGTCAACCGACAGGGGCGAGACTATGGCTACACCTTC
clone_size: .; j_call: TRBJ1-5; v_call: TRBV25-1; d_call: .; cdr3_aa: CASSGGFLQPQHF; cdr3_nt: TGTGCCAGCAGTGGAGGGTTTCTTCAGCCCCAGCATTTT
clone_size: .; j_call: TRBJ1-1; v_call: TRBV3-1/TRBV3-2; d_call: .; cdr3_aa: CASSQVTGMLNTEAFF; cdr3_nt: TGTGCCAGCAGCCAAGTCACAGGGATGTTGAACACTGAAGCTTTCTTT
clone_size: .; j_call: TRBJ2-7; v_call: TRBV27; d_call: TRBD2; cdr3_aa: CASSSPSGRAYEQYF; cdr3_nt: TGTGCCAGCAGTTCCCCTAGCGGGAGGGCCTACGAGCAGTACTTC
clone_size: .; j_call: TRBJ2-2; v_call: TRBV7-3; d_call: .; cdr3_aa: CASSLNTGELFF; cdr3_nt: TGTGCCAGCAGCCTCAACACCGGGGAGCTGTTTTTT
clone_size: .; j_call: TRBJ1-1; v_call: TRBV5-1; d_call: .; cdr3_aa: CASSFEMNTEAFF; cdr3_nt: TGCGCCAGCAGCTTCGAGATGAACACTGAAGCTTTCTTT
clone_size: once; j_call: TRBJ1-5; v_call: TRBV2; d_call: TRBD1; cdr3_aa: CASSRGYSNQPQHF; cdr3_nt: TGTGCCAGCAGCAGGGGGTATAGCAATCAGCCCCAGCATTTT
clone_size: .; j_call: TRBJ2-7; v_call: TRBV2; d_call: .; cdr3_aa: CASNTATYEQYF; cdr3_nt: TGTGCCAGCAATACAGCCACCTACGAGCAGTACTTC
clone_size: .; j_call: TRBJ2-1; v_call: TRBV6-5; d_call: TRBD2; cdr3_aa: CASRPRGGQYNEQFF; cdr3_nt: TGTGCCAGCAGGCCGCGGGGGGGCCAATACAATGAGCAGTTCTTC
clone_size: once; j_call: TRBJ2-5; v_call: TRBV4-1; d_call: .; cdr3_aa: CASSQEPEGETQYF; cdr3_nt: TGCGCCAGCAGCCAAGAGCCGGAGGGGGAGACCCAGTACTTC
clone_size: .; j_call: TRBJ1-1; v_call: TRBV29-1; d_call: .; cdr3_aa: CSVGGGAYSGSEAFF; cdr3_nt: TGCAGCGTTGGCGGGGGGGCGTACTCCGGTTCCGAAGCTTTCTTT
clone_size: .; j_call: TRBJ2-1; v_call: TRBV4-2; d_call: TRBD2; cdr3_aa: CASSQDHTSGTQEQFF; cdr3_nt: TGTGCCAGCAGCCAAGATCACACTAGCGGGACTCAAGAGCAGTTCTTC
clone_size: .; j_call: TRBJ2-7; v_call: TRBV6-2/TRBV6-3; d_call: .; cdr3_aa: CASSYGGGSYEQYF; cdr3_nt: TGTGCCAGCAGTTACGGGGGAGGTTCCTACGAGCAGTACTTC
clone_size: .; j_call: TRBJ1-2; v_call: TRBV3-1/TRBV3-2; d_call: .; cdr3_aa: CASSPRTNYGYTF; cdr3_nt: TGTGCCAGCAGTCCCAGGACTAACTATGGCTACACCTTC
clone_size: .; j_call: TRBJ2-1; v_call: TRBV6-1; d_call: .; cdr3_aa: CASSERYGTGINDEQFF; cdr3_nt: TGTGCCAGCAGTGAACGGTATGGAACAGGGATTAACGATGAGCAGTTCTTC
clone_size: .; j_call: TRBJ2-1; v_call: TRBV27; d_call: TRBD2; cdr3_aa: CASSFKRGYNEQFF; cdr3_nt: TGTGCCAGCAGTTTTAAGCGGGGATACAATGAGCAGTTCTTC
clone_size: once; j_call: TRBJ1-2; v_call: TRBV6-5; d_call: TRBD1; cdr3_aa: CASSPGQGALGYTF; cdr3_nt: TGTGCCAGCAGTCCGGGACAGGGGGCATTGGGCTACACCTTC
clone_size: once; j_call: TRBJ1-2; v_call: TRBV6-4; d_call: .; cdr3_aa: CASSRESGTPVYGYTF; cdr3_nt: TGTGCCAGCAGTAGGGAGTCGGGGACACCCGTTTATGGCTACACCTTC
clone_size: once; j_call: TRBJ1-3; v_call: TRBV5-1; d_call: .; cdr3_aa: CASSLAPSFSGNTIYF; cdr3_nt: TGCGCCAGCAGCTTGGCCCCCAGTTTCTCTGGAAACACCATATATTTT
clone_size: .; j_call: TRBJ2-5; v_call: TRBV6-5; d_call: TRBD2; cdr3_aa: CASRTNRGGQKTQYF; cdr3_nt: TGTGCCAGCAGAACGAATCGCGGGGGGCAAAAGACCCAGTACTTC
clone_size: .; j_call: TRBJ1-3; v_call: TRBV6-5; d_call: TRBD1; cdr3_aa: CASSRQGWNTIYF; cdr3_nt: TGTGCCAGCAGCAGACAGGGGTGGAACACCATATATTTT
clone_size: .; j_call: TRBJ1-1; v_call: TRBV30; d_call: .; cdr3_aa: CAWSGLRNTEAFF; cdr3_nt: TGTGCCTGGAGTGGACTGAGGAACACTGAAGCTTTCTTT
clone_size: .; j_call: TRBJ2-5; v_call: TRBV4-2; d_call: TRBD1; cdr3_aa: CASSLGQEETQYF; cdr3_nt: TGTGCCAGCAGCCTCGGACAGGAAGAGACCCAGTACTTC
clone_size: .; j_call: TRBJ1-2; v_call: TRBV11-2; d_call: .; cdr3_aa: CASSSNRELRDYGYTF; cdr3_nt: TGTGCCAGCAGCTCTAACCGGGAGCTTAGGGACTATGGCTACACCTTC